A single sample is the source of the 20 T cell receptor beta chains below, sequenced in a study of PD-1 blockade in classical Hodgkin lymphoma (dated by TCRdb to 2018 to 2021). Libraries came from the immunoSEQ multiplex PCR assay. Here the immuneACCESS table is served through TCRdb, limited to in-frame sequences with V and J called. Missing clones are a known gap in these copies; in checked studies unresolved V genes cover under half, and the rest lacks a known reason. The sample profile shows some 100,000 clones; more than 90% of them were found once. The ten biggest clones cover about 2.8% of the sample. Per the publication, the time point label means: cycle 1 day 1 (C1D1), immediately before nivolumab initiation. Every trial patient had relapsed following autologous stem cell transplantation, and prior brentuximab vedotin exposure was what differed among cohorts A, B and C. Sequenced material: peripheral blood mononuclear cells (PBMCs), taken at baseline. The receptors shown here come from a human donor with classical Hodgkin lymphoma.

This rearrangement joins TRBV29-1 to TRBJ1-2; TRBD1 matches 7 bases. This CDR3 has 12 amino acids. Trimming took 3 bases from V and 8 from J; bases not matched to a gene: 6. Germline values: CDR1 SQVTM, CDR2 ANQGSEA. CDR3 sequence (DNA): TGCAGCGTTGAGGCCGGCAGGGGGGGCTACACCTTC. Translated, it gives CSVEAGRGGYTF.

The CDR3 coding sequence is TGCGCCAGCAGCCAAGATAGAGCCCGTAGCGGGAGGAACTACAATGAGCAGTTCTTC. Encoded protein: CASSQDRARSGRNYNEQFF. The rearrangement uses TRBV4-1 and TRBJ2-1; 10 bases line up with TRBD2. Germline loops: CDR1 MGHRA, CDR2 YSYEKL. The trim removed 0 bases at V and 3 bases at J, leaving 11 bases unmatched. This CDR3 has 19 amino acids.

This chain's CDR3 is CATSRDLAGFGELFF. In DNA form, the CDR3 reads TGTGCCACCAGCAGAGATCTCGCGGGGTTCGGGGAGCTGTTTTTT. The chain carries TRBV15 and TRBJ2-2, with D possibly being TRBD2 (6 bases). The CDR3 contains 15 residues. V dropped 0 bases and J dropped 7 bases, with 12 bases sitting between them. CDR1 is LNHNV and CDR2 is YYDKDF in the germline V gene (reference sequence).

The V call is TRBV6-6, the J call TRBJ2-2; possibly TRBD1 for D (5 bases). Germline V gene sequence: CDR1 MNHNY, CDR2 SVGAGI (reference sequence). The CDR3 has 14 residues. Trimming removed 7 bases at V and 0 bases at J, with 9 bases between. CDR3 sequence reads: CASKGRPNTGELFF. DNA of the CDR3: TGTGCCAGCAAGGGGCGTCCGAACACCGGGGAGCTGTTTTTT.

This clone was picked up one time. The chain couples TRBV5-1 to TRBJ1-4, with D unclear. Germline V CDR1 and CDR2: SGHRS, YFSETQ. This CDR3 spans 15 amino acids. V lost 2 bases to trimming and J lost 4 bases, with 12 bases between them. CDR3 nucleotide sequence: TGCGCCAGCAGCTTAACCGGGCGGTATAATGAAAAACTGTTTTTT. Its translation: CASSLTGRYNEKLFF.

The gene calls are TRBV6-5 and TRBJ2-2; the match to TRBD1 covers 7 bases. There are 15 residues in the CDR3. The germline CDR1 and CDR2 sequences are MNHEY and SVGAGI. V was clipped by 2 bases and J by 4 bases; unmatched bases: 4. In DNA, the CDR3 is TGTGCCAGCAGTTACAGGGGACAGATCACCGGGGAGCTGTTTTTT. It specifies CASSYRGQITGELFF.

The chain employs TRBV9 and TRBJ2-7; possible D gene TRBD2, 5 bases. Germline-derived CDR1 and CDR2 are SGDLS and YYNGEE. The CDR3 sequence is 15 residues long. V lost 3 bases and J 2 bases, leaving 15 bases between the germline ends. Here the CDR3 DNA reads TGTGCCAGCAGCGCAGGAGGCGGGCTTACCTACGAGCAGTACTTC. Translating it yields CASSAGGGLTYEQYF.

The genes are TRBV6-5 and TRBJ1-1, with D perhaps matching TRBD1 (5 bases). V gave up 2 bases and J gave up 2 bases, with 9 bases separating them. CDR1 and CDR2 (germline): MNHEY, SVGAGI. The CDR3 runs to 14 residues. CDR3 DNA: TGTGCCAGCAGTTACCGGACACTCAACACTGAAGCTTTCTTT. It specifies CASSYRTLNTEAFF.

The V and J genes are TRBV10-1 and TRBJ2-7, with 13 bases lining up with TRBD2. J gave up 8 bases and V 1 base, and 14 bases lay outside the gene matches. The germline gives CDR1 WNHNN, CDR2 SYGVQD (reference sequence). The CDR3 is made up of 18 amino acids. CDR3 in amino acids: CASSEFPFIPGTSGKQYF. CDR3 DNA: TGCGCCAGCAGTGAGTTCCCCTTTATTCCCGGGACTAGCGGGAAGCAGTACTTC.

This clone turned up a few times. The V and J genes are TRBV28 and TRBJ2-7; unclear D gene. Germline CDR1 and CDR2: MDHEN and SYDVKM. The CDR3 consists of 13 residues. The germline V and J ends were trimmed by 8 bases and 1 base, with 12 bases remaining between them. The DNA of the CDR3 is TGTGCCAGCTGGCTGGACGGATCCTACGAGCAGTACTTC. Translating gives CASWLDGSYEQYF.

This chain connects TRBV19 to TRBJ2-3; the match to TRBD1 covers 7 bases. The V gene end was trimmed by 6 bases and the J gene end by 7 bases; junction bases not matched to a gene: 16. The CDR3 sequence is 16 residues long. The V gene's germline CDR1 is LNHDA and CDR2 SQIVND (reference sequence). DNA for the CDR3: TGTGCCAGTAGACTTGCAGAGGGGGCGCGGGTTCATACGCAGTATTTT. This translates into CASRLAEGARVHTQYF.

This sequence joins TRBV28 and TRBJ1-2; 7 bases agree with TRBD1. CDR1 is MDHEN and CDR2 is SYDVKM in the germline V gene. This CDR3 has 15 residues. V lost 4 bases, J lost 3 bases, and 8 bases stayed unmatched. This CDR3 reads CASSSLRTGDYGYTF. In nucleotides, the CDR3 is TGTGCCAGCAGTTCCCTTCGGACAGGCGACTATGGCTACACCTTC.

As DNA, the CDR3 is TGTGCCAGCGCCAGGGGGGGTTACACTGAAGCTTTCTTT. Protein product: CASARGGYTEAFF. V and J are TRBV25-1 and TRBJ1-1; 7 positions match TRBD1. In germline, CDR1 is MGHDK, CDR2 SYGVNS. Losses at the gene ends were 8 bases for V and 3 bases for J; bases not matched to a gene: 6. This CDR3 has 13 amino acids.

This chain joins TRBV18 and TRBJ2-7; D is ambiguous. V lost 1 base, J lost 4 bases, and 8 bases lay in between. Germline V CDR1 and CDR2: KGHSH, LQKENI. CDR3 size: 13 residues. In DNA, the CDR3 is TGTGCCAGCTCACCACAATTGGTTTACGAGCAGTACTTC. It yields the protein CASSPQLVYEQYF.

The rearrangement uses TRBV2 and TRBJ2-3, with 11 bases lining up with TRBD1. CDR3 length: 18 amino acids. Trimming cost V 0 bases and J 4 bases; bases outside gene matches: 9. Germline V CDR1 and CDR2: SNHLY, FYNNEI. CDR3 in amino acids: CASSEAAPGQGVPDTQYF. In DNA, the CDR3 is TGTGCCAGCAGTGAAGCCGCCCCGGGACAGGGGGTTCCAGATACGCAGTATTTT.

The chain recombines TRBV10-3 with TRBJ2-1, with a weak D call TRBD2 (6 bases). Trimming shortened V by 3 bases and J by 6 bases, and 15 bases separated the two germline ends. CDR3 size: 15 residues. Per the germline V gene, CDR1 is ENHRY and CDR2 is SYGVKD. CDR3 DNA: TGTGCCATCAGTGAATTCGGGAGCAACCTCAATGAGCAGTTCTTC. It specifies CAISEFGSNLNEQFF.

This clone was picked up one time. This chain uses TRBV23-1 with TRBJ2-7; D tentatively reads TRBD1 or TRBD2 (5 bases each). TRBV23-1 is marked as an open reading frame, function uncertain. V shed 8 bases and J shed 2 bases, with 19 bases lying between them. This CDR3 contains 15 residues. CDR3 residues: CASAGAGLKTYEQYF. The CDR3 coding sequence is TGCGCCAGCGCTGGGGCCGGACTGAAAACCTACGAGCAGTACTTC.

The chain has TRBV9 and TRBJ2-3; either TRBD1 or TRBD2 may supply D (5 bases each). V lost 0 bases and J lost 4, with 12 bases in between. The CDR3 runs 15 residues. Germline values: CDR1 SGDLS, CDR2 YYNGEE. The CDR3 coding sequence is TGTGCCAGCAGCGTAGGGGACCAGAAGGCAGATACGCAGTATTTT. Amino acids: CASSVGDQKADTQYF.

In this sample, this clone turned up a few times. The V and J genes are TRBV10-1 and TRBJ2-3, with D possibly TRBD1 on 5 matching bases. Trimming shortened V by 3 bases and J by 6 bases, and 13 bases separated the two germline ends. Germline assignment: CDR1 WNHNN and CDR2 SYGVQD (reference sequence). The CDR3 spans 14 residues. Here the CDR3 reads CASSDLQELDTQYF. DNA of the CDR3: TGCGCCAGCAGTGACCTACAGGAGTTGGATACGCAGTATTTT.

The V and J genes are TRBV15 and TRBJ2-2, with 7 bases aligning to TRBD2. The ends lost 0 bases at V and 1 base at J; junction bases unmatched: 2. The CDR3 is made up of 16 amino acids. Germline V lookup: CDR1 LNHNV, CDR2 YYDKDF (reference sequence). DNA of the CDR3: TGTGCCACCAGCAGAGAGGGCGGGAGGAACACCGGGGAGCTGTTTTTT. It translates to CATSREGGRNTGELFF. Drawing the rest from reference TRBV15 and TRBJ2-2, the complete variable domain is DAMVIQNPRYQVTQFGKPVTLSCSQTLNHNVMYWYQQKSSQAPKLLFHYYDKDFNNEADTPDNFQSRRPNTSFCFLDIRSPGLGDTAMYLCATSREGGRNTGELFFGEGSRLTVL.